The 28 T cell receptor beta chains presented below share a single source sample, sequenced in a study of CD8+ T cells in alopecia areata. Sample treatment: oral pan-JAK inhibitor, 5-10 mg twice daily. It was cDNA, reverse transcribed from extracted RNA, that served as the sequencing template. Sequencing used immunoSEQ multiplex PCR; TCRdb keeps in-frame clones, though not all of them. This sample has about 210,000 clones, with more than 30% found just once. The sample here was CD4+ T cells sorted from blood, taken at week 34, from a patient treated with tofacitinib. All receptors come from a human donor with alopecia areata.

This clone was observed a handful of times. The genes are TRBV4-1 and TRBJ2-7, with unresolved D. V was clipped by 1 base and J by 3 bases, with 7 bases between them. CDR1 is MGHRA, CDR2 YSYEKL, per germline. This CDR3 has 13 residues. CDR3 amino acids: CASSQAVGYEQYF. The DNA of the CDR3 is TGCGCCAGCAGCCAAGCTGTGGGCTACGAGCAGTACTTC.

This clone came up a few times. V gene TRBV5-8 combines with J gene TRBJ2-4; perhaps D is TRBD1 or TRBD2 (5 bases each). With 0 bases removed from V and 2 bases from J, the gap between germline ends came to 15 bases. From germline, CDR1 is SGHTS and CDR2 YDEGEE. The CDR3 is 17 residues long. For the CDR3, the DNA is TGTGCCAGCAGCTTGGAGGTTGTGGGGGATTCCAAAAACATTCAGTACTTC. Residues: CASSLEVVGDSKNIQYF.

This chain connects TRBV30 to TRBJ1-4, with D uncertain. Trimming took 3 bases from V and 0 from J, leaving 8 bases between them. This CDR3 spans 14 amino acids. The germline CDR1 and CDR2 sequences are GTSNPN and SVGIG (reference sequence). CDR3 sequence reads: CAWSSAATNEKLFF. CDR3 nucleotides: TGTGCCTGGAGCTCAGCAGCAACTAATGAAAAACTGTTTTTT. Combining the CDR3 with reference TRBV30 and TRBJ1-4 gives the whole variable domain SQTIHQWPATLVQPVGSPLSLECTVEGTSNPNLYWYRQAAGRGLQLLFYSVGIGQISSEVPQNLSASRPQDRQFILSSKKLLLSDSGFYLCAWSSAATNEKLFFGSGTQLSVL.

The J gene is TRBJ1-5, the V gene TRBV5-6; D not certain. V lost 4 bases and J 5 bases, leaving 13 bases between the germline ends. This CDR3 has 14 amino acids. Germline V gene sequence: CDR1 SGHDT, CDR2 YYEEEE. For the CDR3, the DNA is TGTGCCAGCAGCGGCTCGGGGTTCTATCAGCCCCAGCATTTT. Translation: CASSGSGFYQPQHF.

This clone was observed a handful of times. V gene TRBV19 combines with J gene TRBJ1-5; no firm D call. This CDR3 is built from 13 residues. Germline assignment: CDR1 LNHDA and CDR2 SQIVND (reference sequence). The ends were cut back, 5 bases at V and 4 bases at J, with 9 bases in the middle. CDR3 region: CASSPPRNQPQHF. In DNA, the CDR3 is TGTGCCAGTAGTCCACCTCGGAATCAGCCCCAGCATTTT.

This clone has a handful of counts. This rearrangement joins TRBV30 to TRBJ2-1, with D possibly being TRBD2 (6 bases). The V end lost 4 bases, the J end lost 4 bases, and 17 bases lay between the germline ends. Germline CDR1 and CDR2: GTSNPN and SVGIG (reference sequence). The CDR3 is 15 amino acids. This chain's CDR3 is CAWTPSGTYYNEQFF. The CDR3 DNA sequence: TGTGCCTGGACCCCCTCCGGGACTTATTACAATGAGCAGTTCTTC.

The J gene is TRBJ1-2, the V gene TRBV2; D is unresolved. The ends were cut back, 4 bases at V and 2 bases at J, with 5 bases in the middle. Germline-derived CDR1 and CDR2 are SNHLY and FYNNEI. This CDR3 comprises 12 residues. CDR3 sequence: CASSGENYGYTF. The CDR3 DNA reads as TGTGCCAGCAGTGGCGAGAACTATGGCTACACCTTC.

This rearrangement joins TRBV29-1 to TRBJ2-3; D possibly corresponds to TRBD2 (6 bases). This CDR3 is built from 12 residues. Germline lookup yields CDR1 SQVTM and CDR2 ANQGSEA. Trimming removed 5 bases from V and 4 bases from J, with 10 bases in between. CDR3 protein: CSVRAGPDTQYF. CDR3 in DNA: TGCAGCGTTAGGGCGGGGCCAGATACGCAGTATTTT.

This clone occurred a few times. The chain recombines TRBV2 with TRBJ2-6, with D maybe TRBD2 (6 bases). V was trimmed by 8 bases and J by 4 bases, leaving 24 bases between them. The CDR3 sequence is 18 residues long. The germline V gene encodes CDR1 SNHLY and CDR2 FYNNEI. In DNA form, the CDR3 reads TGTGCCAGCGCTCCGGAGGGGCAGGTCGGCTACGGGGCCAACGTCCTGACTTTC. This gives the protein CASAPEGQVGYGANVLTF.

In this sample, this clone turned up a few times. This chain joins TRBV15 and TRBJ1-1; no definite D call. The V and J ends lost 4 bases and 8 bases respectively, with 11 bases between them. CDR3 length: 12 amino acids. Germline lookup yields CDR1 LNHNV and CDR2 YYDKDF (reference sequence). The CDR3 is CATSITLTEAFF. The CDR3 coding sequence is TGTGCCACCAGCATCACCCTGACGGAAGCTTTCTTT.

The J gene is TRBJ1-2, the V gene TRBV7-9; no definite D call. V was cut by 5 bases and J by 0 bases, with 10 bases left in between. Germline V gene lookup returns CDR1 SEHNR and CDR2 FQNEAQ (reference sequence). The CDR3 runs to 14 residues. CDR3 in amino acids: CASSPDISNYGYTF. In DNA form, the CDR3 reads TGTGCCAGCAGCCCAGACATCTCTAACTATGGCTACACCTTC.

Comment on this clone: Other DNA sequences within the sample encode an identical CDR3. The chain couples TRBV29-1 to TRBJ2-3; no definite D call. With 4 bases removed from V and 4 bases from J, the gap between germline ends came to 6 bases. This CDR3 contains 11 residues. Germline V gene lookup returns CDR1 SQVTM and CDR2 ANQGSEA. The CDR3 DNA follows: TGCAGCGTTGCCGGTGCAGATACGCAGTATTTT. It codes for CSVAGADTQYF.

This clone was seen a handful of times. V usage is TRBV30 and J usage is TRBJ2-1; D might be TRBD2 (7 bases). Germline lookup yields CDR1 GTSNPN and CDR2 SVGIG (reference sequence). Trimming removed 2 bases from V and 0 bases from J, with 14 bases in between. This CDR3 has 16 residues. CDR3 DNA: TGTGCCTGGAGTTTAGGGGGGGCCGTCTCCTACAATGAGCAGTTCTTC. Its translation: CAWSLGGAVSYNEQFF. The variable domain in full, completed from reference TRBV30 and TRBJ2-1, reads SQTIHQWPATLVQPVGSPLSLECTVEGTSNPNLYWYRQAAGRGLQLLFYSVGIGQISSEVPQNLSASRPQDRQFILSSKKLLLSDSGFYLCAWSLGGAVSYNEQFFGPGTRLTVL.

CDR3: CASSSPPGLQNEQFF. DNA of the CDR3: TGTGCCAGCAGTTCTCCCCCGGGACTACAGAATGAGCAGTTCTTC. V is TRBV28 and J is TRBJ2-1; 7 nucleotides align to TRBD2. The V and J ends lost 4 bases and 7 bases, in that order; junction bases with no gene match: 10. This CDR3 spans 15 amino acids. Germline-derived CDR1 and CDR2 are MDHEN and SYDVKM.

This clone was seen only a few times. This chain connects TRBV5-6 to TRBJ2-7, with D possibly being TRBD2 (5 bases). Germline CDR1 and CDR2: SGHDT and YYEEEE. V was shortened by 4 bases and J by 4 bases, with 12 bases between the two germline ends. This CDR3 is 13 amino acids long. CDR3 bases: TGTGCCAGCAGCCCACGCCCGGGATACGAGCAGTACTTC. Translation gives CASSPRPGYEQYF.

This chain links TRBV11-2 with TRBJ2-7; possible D gene TRBD2, 5 bases. The CDR3 is 15 amino acids. Trimming took off 2 bases at V and 8 bases at J, with 19 bases between the two ends. Looked up from germline, CDR1 is SGHAT and CDR2 is FQNNGV. The CDR3 DNA sequence: TGTGCCAGCAGCTTAAATAGCGACTTGCAGGTCCAGCAGTACTTC. It specifies CASSLNSDLQVQQYF.

The rearrangement links TRBV29-1 to TRBJ2-3; D tentatively reads TRBD1 or TRBD2 (7 bases each). CDR1 is SQVTM, CDR2 ANQGSEA, per germline. V dropped 3 bases and J dropped 3 bases, with 10 bases sitting between them. The length of the CDR3 is 13 residues. CDR3 loop: CSVDRGGTDTQYF. CDR3 DNA sequence: TGCAGCGTTGACAGGGGGGGAACAGATACGCAGTATTTT.

The chain has TRBV4-1 and TRBJ2-1, with 9 bases aligning to TRBD2. The germline V gene has CDR1 MGHRA and CDR2 YSYEKL. This CDR3 spans 17 amino acids. V dropped 4 bases and J dropped 2; count of bases not matched to a gene: 9. The DNA of the CDR3 is TGCGCCAGCAGCCCAAAGCCAACTAGCGGGCCCTACAATGAGCAGTTCTTC. This codes for CASSPKPTSGPYNEQFF.

This clone was counted a few times. The chain links TRBV5-6 to TRBJ2-4; TRBD1 is a possible D gene (6 bases). Germline loops: CDR1 SGHDT, CDR2 YYEEEE. CDR3 length: 13 amino acids. The V gene lost 7 bases and the J gene lost 6 bases, with 14 bases spanning the gap. In DNA form, the CDR3 reads TGTGCCAGCGGATACAGGGAACGAAACATTCAGTACTTC. Translation gives CASGYRERNIQYF.

This clone has a count of ten or more. The gene calls are TRBV18 and TRBJ1-4, with D hard to call. This CDR3 has 14 amino acids. CDR1 and CDR2 from the germline V gene are KGHSH and LQKENI. V shed 3 bases and J shed 6 bases, with 11 bases lying between them. This CDR3 reads CASSPGRPDEKLFF. The CDR3 DNA follows: TGTGCCAGCTCACCGGGCAGACCCGATGAAAAACTGTTTTTT.

V is TRBV5-1 and J is TRBJ2-1, with 11 bases fitting TRBD2. Trimming took 3 bases from V and 5 from J; bases not matched to a gene: 7. The CDR3 sequence is 16 residues long. Per germline, CDR1 SGHRS and CDR2 YFSETQ. CDR3 residues: CASSSRWGLADNEQFF. DNA of the CDR3: TGCGCCAGCAGCTCGCGCTGGGGACTAGCGGACAATGAGCAGTTCTTC.

This clone showed up just a few times. The chain combines TRBV7-9 with TRBJ1-4; D is unclear. The V and J ends lost 5 bases and 8 bases respectively, with 9 bases between them. Germline V gene data show CDR1 as SEHNR and CDR2 as FQNEAQ (reference sequence). CDR3 length: 12 amino acids. The CDR3 DNA reads as TGTGCCAGCAGCGGCAGCCCAGAAAAACTGTTTTTT. This translates into CASSGSPEKLFF.

The chain is built from TRBV2 and TRBJ2-1; D possibly corresponds to TRBD1 (6 bases). V lost 6 bases, J lost 10 bases, and 13 bases lay in between. The CDR3 is 12 amino acids. Per the germline V gene, CDR1 is SNHLY and CDR2 is FYNNEI. The CDR3 sequence: CASSYTGREQFF. Written as DNA, the CDR3 is TGTGCCAGCAGCTACACAGGGCGGGAGCAGTTCTTC.

This chain joins TRBV5-1 and TRBJ1-1, with TRBD1 as a possible D gene (6 bases). The CDR3 loop spans 15 amino acids. CDR1 SGHRS and CDR2 YFSETQ come from the germline V gene. The germline V and J ends were trimmed by 0 bases and 0 bases, with 9 bases remaining between them. CDR3 DNA: TGCGCCAGCAGCTTGGCAGGGGTCCTGAACACTGAAGCTTTCTTT. Its protein is CASSLAGVLNTEAFF.

The chain carries TRBV10-3 and TRBJ2-1, with D uncertain. The germline V gene encodes CDR1 ENHRY and CDR2 SYGVKD. The V end was cut by 4 bases, the J end by 3 bases, with 1 base between. The CDR3 spans 11 residues. The DNA for the CDR3 is TGTGCCATCAGTGTCTACAATGAGCAGTTCTTC. Encoded protein: CAISVYNEQFF.

This clone has only a few counts. Its ends do not fully match the called genes, so a read error is possible. The chain joins TRBV6-4 to TRBJ1-1; tentative D call: TRBD1 (6 bases). The germline CDR1 and CDR2 sequences are MRHNA and SNTAGT. This CDR3 is 11 amino acids long. CDR3 in amino acids: CASSLLGDILF. CDR3 bases: TGTGCCAGCAGTCTACTTGGGGACATCCTATTT.

The V gene is TRBV29-1, the J gene TRBJ2-3; D may be TRBD1 (5 bases). The germline V and J ends were trimmed by 6 bases and 4 bases, with 23 bases remaining between them. The CDR3 has 16 residues. Germline CDR1 is SQVTM and CDR2 is ANQGSEA. The DNA for the CDR3 is TGCAGCGTCAGGGTCCCAGGGTCGGGTGTAGCAGATACGCAGTATTTT. Its protein is CSVRVPGSGVADTQYF.

The sample holds a few counts of this clone. The chain uses TRBV29-1 and TRBJ1-1; perhaps TRBD1 as D (6 bases). This CDR3 has 11 amino acids. Germline CDR1 is SQVTM and CDR2 is ANQGSEA. The DNA for the CDR3 is TGCGCGTTTGCCCAGGGGATTGAAGCTTTCTTT. The encoded protein is CAFAQGIEAFF.